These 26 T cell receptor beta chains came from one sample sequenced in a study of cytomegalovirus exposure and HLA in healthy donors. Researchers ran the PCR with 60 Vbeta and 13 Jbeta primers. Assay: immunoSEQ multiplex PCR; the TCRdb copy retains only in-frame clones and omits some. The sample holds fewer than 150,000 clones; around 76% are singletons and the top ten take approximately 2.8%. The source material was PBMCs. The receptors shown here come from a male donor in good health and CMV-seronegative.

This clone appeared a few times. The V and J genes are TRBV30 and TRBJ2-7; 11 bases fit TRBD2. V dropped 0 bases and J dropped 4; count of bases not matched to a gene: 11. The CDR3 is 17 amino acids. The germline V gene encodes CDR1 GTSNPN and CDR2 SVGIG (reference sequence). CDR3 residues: CAWSVLAGETWRYEQYF. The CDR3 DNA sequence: TGTGCCTGGAGTGTACTAGCGGGAGAGACTTGGAGGTACGAGCAGTACTTC.

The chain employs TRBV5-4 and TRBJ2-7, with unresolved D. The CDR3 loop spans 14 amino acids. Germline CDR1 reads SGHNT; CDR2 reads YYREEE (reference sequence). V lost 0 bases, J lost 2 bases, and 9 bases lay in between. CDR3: CASSLGGRPYEQYF. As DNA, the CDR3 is TGTGCCAGCAGCTTGGGTGGCAGGCCCTACGAGCAGTACTTC.

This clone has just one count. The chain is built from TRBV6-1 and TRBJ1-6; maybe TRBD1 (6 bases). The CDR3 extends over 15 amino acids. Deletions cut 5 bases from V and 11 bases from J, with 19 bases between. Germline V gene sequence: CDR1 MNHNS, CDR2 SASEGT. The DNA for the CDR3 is TGTGCCAGCAGTTTTCCAGGGGCAGAAGACCCACCCCTCCACTTT. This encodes CASSFPGAEDPPLHF.

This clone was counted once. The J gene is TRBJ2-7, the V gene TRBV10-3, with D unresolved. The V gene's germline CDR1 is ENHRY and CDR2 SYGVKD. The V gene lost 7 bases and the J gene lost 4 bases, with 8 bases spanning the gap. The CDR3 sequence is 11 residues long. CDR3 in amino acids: CAIKSQYEQYF. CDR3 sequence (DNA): TGTGCCATCAAAAGCCAATACGAGCAGTACTTC.

The CDR3 sequence: CASSQVTTNYGYTF. CDR3 DNA: TGCGCCAGCAGCCAAGTGACTACTAACTATGGCTACACCTTC. The V gene is TRBV4-3, the J gene TRBJ1-2; D remains ambiguous. The ends were cut back, 1 base at V and 0 bases at J, with 6 bases in the middle. The germline V gene has CDR1 LGHNA and CDR2 YSLEER. The CDR3 covers 14 residues.

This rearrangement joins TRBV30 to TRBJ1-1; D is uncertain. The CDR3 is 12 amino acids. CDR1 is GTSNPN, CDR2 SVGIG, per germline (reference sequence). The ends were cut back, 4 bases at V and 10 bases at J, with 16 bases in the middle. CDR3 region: CAWTLAGRVAFF. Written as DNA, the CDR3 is TGTGCCTGGACCCTAGCGGGGAGGGTAGCTTTCTTT.

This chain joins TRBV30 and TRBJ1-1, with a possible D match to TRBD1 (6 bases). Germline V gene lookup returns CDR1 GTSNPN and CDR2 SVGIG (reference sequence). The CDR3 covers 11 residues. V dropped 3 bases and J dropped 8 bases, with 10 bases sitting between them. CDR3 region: CAWRRTGEAFF. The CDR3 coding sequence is TGTGCCTGGAGGCGCACAGGGGAAGCTTTCTTT.

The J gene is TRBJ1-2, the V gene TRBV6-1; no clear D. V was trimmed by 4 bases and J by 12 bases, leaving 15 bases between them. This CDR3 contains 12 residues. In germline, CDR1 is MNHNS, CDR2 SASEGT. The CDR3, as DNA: TGTGCCAGCAGTGCCCGACAAGGACTGAACACCTTC. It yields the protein CASSARQGLNTF.

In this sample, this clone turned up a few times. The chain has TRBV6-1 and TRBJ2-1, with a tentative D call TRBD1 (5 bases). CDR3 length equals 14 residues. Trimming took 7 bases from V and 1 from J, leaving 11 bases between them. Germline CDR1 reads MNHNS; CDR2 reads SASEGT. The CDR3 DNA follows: TGTGCCAGCACCAGGACAAGTTCCTACAATGAGCAGTTCTTC. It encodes CASTRTSSYNEQFF.

The DNA of the CDR3 is TGTGCCAGCAGGCTATATCGGGAGTGGAACACCGGGGAGCTGTTTTTT. Its translation is CASRLYREWNTGELFF. The genes are TRBV2 and TRBJ2-2; TRBD2 might be the D (6 bases). The length of the CDR3 is 16 residues. The ends were cut back, 6 bases at V and 1 base at J, with 15 bases in the middle. Germline lookup yields CDR1 SNHLY and CDR2 FYNNEI.

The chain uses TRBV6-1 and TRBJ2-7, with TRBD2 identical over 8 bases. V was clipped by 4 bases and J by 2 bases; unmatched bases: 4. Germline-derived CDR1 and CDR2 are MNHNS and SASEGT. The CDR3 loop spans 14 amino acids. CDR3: CASSVSGAAYEQYF. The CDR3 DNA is TGTGCCAGCAGTGTTAGCGGGGCAGCCTACGAGCAGTACTTC.

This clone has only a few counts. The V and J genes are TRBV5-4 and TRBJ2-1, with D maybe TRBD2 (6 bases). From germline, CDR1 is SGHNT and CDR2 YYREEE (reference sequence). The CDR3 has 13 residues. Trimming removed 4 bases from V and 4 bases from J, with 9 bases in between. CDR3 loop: CASSRDFYNEQFF. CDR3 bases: TGTGCCAGCAGCCGGGACTTTTACAATGAGCAGTTCTTC.

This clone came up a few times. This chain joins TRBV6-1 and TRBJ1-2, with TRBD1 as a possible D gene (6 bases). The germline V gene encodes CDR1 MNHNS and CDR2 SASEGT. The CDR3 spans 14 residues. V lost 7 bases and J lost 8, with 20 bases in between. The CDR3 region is CASILQGLHGGYTF. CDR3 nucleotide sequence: TGTGCCAGCATTCTACAGGGATTACATGGCGGCTACACCTTC.

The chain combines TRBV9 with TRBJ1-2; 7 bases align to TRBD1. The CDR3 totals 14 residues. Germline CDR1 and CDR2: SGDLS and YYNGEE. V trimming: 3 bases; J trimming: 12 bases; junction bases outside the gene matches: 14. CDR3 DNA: TGTGCCAGCAGCGGATGGCAGGGGGGAGGAGGCCACACCTTC. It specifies CASSGWQGGGGHTF.

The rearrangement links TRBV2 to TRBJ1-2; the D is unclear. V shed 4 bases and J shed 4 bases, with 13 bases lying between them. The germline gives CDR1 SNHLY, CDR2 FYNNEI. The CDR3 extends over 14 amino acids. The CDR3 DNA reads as TGTGCCAGCAGTGTAAAGGGCGGAGGCTATGGCTACACCTTC. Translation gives CASSVKGGGYGYTF.

Here the CDR3 DNA reads TGTGCCAGCAGTCGGACAGGGGGGGACGAAGCTTTCTTT. It translates to CASSRTGGDEAFF. The rearrangement links TRBV5-4 to TRBJ1-1, with 10 bases identical to TRBD1. CDR1 and CDR2 (germline): SGHNT, YYREEE (reference sequence). The CDR3 totals 13 residues. V lost 5 bases to trimming and J lost 8 bases; unmatched junction nucleotides: 6.

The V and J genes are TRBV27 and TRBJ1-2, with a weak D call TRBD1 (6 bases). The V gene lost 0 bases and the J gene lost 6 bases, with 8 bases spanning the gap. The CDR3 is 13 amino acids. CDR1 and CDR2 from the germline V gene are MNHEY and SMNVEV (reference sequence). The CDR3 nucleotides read TGTGCCAGCAGTTTATCTGCAGGGGATGGCTACACCTTC. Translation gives CASSLSAGDGYTF.

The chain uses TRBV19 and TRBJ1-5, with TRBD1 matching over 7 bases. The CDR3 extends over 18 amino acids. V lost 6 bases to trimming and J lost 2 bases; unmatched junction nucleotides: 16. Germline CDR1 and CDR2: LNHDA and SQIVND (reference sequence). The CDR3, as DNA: TGTGCCAGTAGCACGCCCGACATCGACAGGGCGCGCAATCAGCCCCAGCATTTT. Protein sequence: CASSTPDIDRARNQPQHF.

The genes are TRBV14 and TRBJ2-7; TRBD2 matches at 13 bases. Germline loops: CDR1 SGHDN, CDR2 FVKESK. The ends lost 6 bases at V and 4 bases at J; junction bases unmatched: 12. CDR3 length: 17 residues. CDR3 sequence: CASSTGLAGAIRYEQYF. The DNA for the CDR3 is TGTGCCAGCAGTACCGGACTAGCGGGAGCGATAAGATACGAGCAGTACTTC.

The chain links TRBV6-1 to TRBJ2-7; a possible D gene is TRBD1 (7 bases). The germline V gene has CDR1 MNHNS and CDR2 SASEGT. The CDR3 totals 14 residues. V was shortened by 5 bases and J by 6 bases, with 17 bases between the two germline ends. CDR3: CASSLPGGTPEQYF. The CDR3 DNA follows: TGTGCCAGCAGTCTCCCAGGGGGGACACCCGAGCAGTACTTC.

As DNA, the CDR3 is TGTGCCAGCAGCTTAGGGCTAGCGGGGAGCTCCTACAATGAGCAGTTCTTC. As protein: CASSLGLAGSSYNEQFF. The chain links TRBV5-4 to TRBJ2-1; 9 bases line up with TRBD2. CDR3 size: 17 residues. V lost 2 bases and J lost 0; bases outside the gene matches: 6. Germline lookup yields CDR1 SGHNT and CDR2 YYREEE (reference sequence).

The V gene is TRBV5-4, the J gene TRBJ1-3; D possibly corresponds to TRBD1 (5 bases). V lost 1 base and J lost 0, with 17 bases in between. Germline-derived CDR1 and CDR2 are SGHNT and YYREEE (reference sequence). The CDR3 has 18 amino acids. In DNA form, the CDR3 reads TGTGCCAGCAGCTTGAGGGGATACAGGCGTTACTCTGGAAACACCATATATTTT. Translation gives CASSLRGYRRYSGNTIYF.

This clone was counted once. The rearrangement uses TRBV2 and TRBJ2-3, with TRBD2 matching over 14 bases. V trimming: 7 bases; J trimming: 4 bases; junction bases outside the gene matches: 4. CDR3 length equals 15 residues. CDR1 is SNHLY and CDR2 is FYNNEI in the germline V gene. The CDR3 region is CASTRLAGGADTQYF. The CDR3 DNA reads TGTGCCAGCACTAGACTAGCGGGGGGGGCAGATACGCAGTATTTT.

The CDR3 DNA reads as TGTGCCAGCAGTTACTCGACAGCGGGAGGCTCGAAGACCCAGTACTTC. It specifies CASSYSTAGGSKTQYF. The J gene is TRBJ2-5, the V gene TRBV6-5; 9 positions match TRBD2. The CDR3 totals 16 residues. The germline gives CDR1 MNHEY, CDR2 SVGAGI. The junction had 8 bases not matched to a gene; V was cut back by 0 bases and J by 6 bases.

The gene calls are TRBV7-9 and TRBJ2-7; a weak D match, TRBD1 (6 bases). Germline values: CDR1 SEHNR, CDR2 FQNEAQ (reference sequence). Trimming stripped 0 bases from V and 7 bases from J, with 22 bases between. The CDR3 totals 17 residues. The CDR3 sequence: CASSLASGQGLTREQYF. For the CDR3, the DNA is TGTGCCAGCAGCTTAGCTTCGGGACAAGGGCTAACAAGGGAGCAGTACTTC.

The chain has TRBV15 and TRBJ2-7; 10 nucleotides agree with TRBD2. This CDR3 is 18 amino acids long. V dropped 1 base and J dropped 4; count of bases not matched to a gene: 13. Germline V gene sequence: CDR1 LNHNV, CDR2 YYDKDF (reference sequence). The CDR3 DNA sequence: TGTGCCACCAGCAGAGTGTTCGCTAGCGGGAGAATTCCGTACGAGCAGTACTTC. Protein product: CATSRVFASGRIPYEQYF.